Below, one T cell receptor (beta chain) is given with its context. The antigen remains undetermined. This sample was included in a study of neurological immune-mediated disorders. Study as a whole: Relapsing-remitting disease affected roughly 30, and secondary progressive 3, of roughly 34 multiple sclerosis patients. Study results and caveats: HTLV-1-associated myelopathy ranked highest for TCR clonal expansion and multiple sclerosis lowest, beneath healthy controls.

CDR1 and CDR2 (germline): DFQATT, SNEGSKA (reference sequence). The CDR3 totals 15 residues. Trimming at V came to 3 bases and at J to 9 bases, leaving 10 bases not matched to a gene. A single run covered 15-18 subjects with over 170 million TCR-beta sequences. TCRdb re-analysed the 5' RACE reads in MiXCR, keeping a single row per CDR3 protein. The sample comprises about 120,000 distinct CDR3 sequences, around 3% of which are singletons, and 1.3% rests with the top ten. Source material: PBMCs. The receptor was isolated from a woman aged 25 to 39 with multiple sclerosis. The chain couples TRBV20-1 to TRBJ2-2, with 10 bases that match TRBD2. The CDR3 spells CSASLGASGSRELFF. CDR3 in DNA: TGCAGTGCTAGTCTCGGGGCTAGCGGGAGTCGGGAGCTGTTTTTT.